Here is one T cell receptor (beta chain) with its context. In the authors' workflow: Amplification from reference gene primers served as the basis for estimated nucleated cell counts. Libraries were prepared by immunoSEQ multiplex PCR; TCRdb keeps only in-frame clonotypes and omits some of them. V, J and clone size are those of that table, while D and trimming were read from the DNA. The sample yields some 250,000 clones, 70% to 75% seen once. The CDR3 loop spans 14 amino acids. Germline CDR1 reads GTSNPN; CDR2 reads SVGIG (reference sequence). V dropped 3 bases and J dropped 4; count of bases not matched to a gene: 8. The data are from a study of blood T cell repertoires in COVID-19.

The chain carries TRBV30 and TRBJ2-5; 7 bases line up with TRBD1. The sequenced material came from peripheral blood. The TCR sequence derives from a woman older than 75 with acute or convalescent COVID-19. In nucleotides, the CDR3 is TGTGCCTGGAGAGATACAGGGGCAGGAGAGACCCAGTACTTC. Its protein product is CAWRDTGAGETQYF.